The 6 T cell receptor beta chains listed next were all sequenced from one sample in a study of cytomegalovirus exposure and HLA in healthy donors. A multiplex PCR was run with 60 Vbeta primers and 13 Jbeta primers. Produced via immunoSEQ multiplex PCR; TCRdb's table is partial and in-frame only. The sample shows around 80,000 clones, over 60% of them seen only once. Specimen: PBMCs. Source of these receptors: a male donor in good health and CMV-seropositive.

This sequence joins TRBV7-2 and TRBJ2-7; D perhaps matches TRBD2 (7 bases). CDR3 size: 14 residues. Germline values: CDR1 SGHTA, CDR2 FQGNSA. Trimming removed 1 base at V and 2 bases at J, with 9 bases between. The CDR3 DNA is TGTGCCAGCAGCTTAGGGGGGGGCACCTACGAGCAGTACTTC. Amino acid sequence: CASSLGGGTYEQYF.

The CDR3 here is CASSPGQGKEKLFF. The DNA for the CDR3 is TGTGCCAGCAGCCCGGGACAGGGGAAGGAAAAACTGTTTTTT. The V call is TRBV7-9, the J call TRBJ1-4; 10 bases are a match to TRBD1. The CDR3 spans 14 residues. The trim removed 5 bases at V and 8 bases at J, leaving 5 bases unmatched. Germline V gene data show CDR1 as SEHNR and CDR2 as FQNEAQ (reference sequence).

This clone was observed a few times. The chain links TRBV7-9 to TRBJ1-3; D possibly corresponds to TRBD1 (6 bases). This CDR3 has 15 amino acids. Germline CDR1 reads SEHNR; CDR2 reads FQNEAQ (reference sequence). Trimming shortened V by 5 bases and J by 1 base, and 12 bases separated the two germline ends. This CDR3 reads CASSQDSPSGNTIYF. In DNA, the CDR3 is TGTGCCAGCAGCCAGGACAGCCCTTCTGGAAACACCATATATTTT.

The chain joins TRBV28 to TRBJ2-7, with 10 bases matching TRBD1. The CDR3 spans 14 residues. V gave up 7 bases and J gave up 5 bases; unmatched junction bases: 8. Germline V gene data show CDR1 as MDHEN and CDR2 as SYDVKM. The CDR3 bases are TGTGCCAGCAAGAAGCCGGGACAGGGGAACGAGCAGTACTTC. Its translation: CASKKPGQGNEQYF.

This clone was counted a few times. CDR3 in amino acids: CASSQDGGDLSNQPQHF. DNA for the CDR3: TGCGCCAGCAGCCAAGACGGCGGGGACTTAAGCAATCAGCCCCAGCATTTT. The rearrangement joins TRBV4-1 to TRBJ1-5; tentatively, D is TRBD1 (5 bases). Germline V lookup: CDR1 MGHRA, CDR2 YSYEKL. There are 17 residues in the CDR3. The V end was cut by 0 bases, the J end by 1 base, with 13 bases between.

The chain uses TRBV19 and TRBJ2-3; a possible D gene is TRBD1 (6 bases). The germline V gene has CDR1 LNHDA and CDR2 SQIVND (reference sequence). Between the trimmed V and J ends, which lost 9 bases and 4 bases, there was a span of 14 bases. This CDR3 region has 13 residues. The CDR3 sequence: CASSYRVADTQYF. CDR3 bases: TGTGCCAGCAGTTACAGGGTAGCAGATACGCAGTATTTT.